This T cell receptor beta chain was captured by sequencing in a study of cytomegalovirus exposure and HLA in healthy donors. Findings of the study overall: Per published reports, the classifier diagnosed cytomegalovirus status with high specificity and sensitivity. The study labeled 164 TCR beta chains cytomegalovirus-associated. A later examination showed that TCR association rates differed by HLA locus, with DRB1 most and HLA-C fewest.

Primers: 60 Vbeta forward and 13 Jbeta reverse. Clones were read by immunoSEQ multiplex PCR, and TCRdb kept only the in-frame ones, dropping some. The sample contains roughly 180,000 clones, approximately 80% of which appear only once. This clone appeared once. Antigen unknown. The CDR3 runs to 13 residues. V lost 5 bases and J lost 8; bases outside the gene matches: 6. Germline V CDR1 and CDR2: SNHLY, FYNNEI. The sample comprised PBMCs. This clonotype originated in a man aged 18 to 30 in good health and CMV-seronegative. V and J are TRBV2 and TRBJ1-3; 7 bases line up with TRBD1. The CDR3 region is CASSRTGPDTIYF. As DNA, the CDR3 is TGTGCCAGCAGTAGGACAGGCCCCGACACCATATATTTT.